This T cell receptor beta chain was found in a study of T cells in Graves' hyperthyroidism and ophthalmopathy. Study overall: Pretreatment peripheral blood was obtained at initial diagnosis.

The study defined stable Graves' hyperthyroidism as no ophthalmopathy progression within 18 months. This clonotype was seen a few times. The antigen remains unidentified. There were TCR beta CDR3 regions amplified from RNA transcripts. The HTBI primer set served for first-round RT-PCR of the TCR CDR3. From the multiplex PCR reads, TCRdb called clonotypes with MiXCR, one entry per CDR3 protein. The sample records 500,000 to 750,000 distinct CDR3 sequences, 15% to 18% being singletons. Study-level points and caveats: Model predictions of ophthalmopathy came a median approximately 6.5 months before onset.

This CDR3 has 14 amino acids. Germline V CDR1 and CDR2: MNHEY, SMNVEV (reference sequence). V lost 7 bases, J lost 6 bases, and 15 bases lay in between. The sequenced sample was blood. The J gene is TRBJ2-2, the V gene TRBV27, with D possibly matching TRBD2 (6 bases). This sequence was found in a woman aged 25 to 39 with Graves' hyperthyroidism. The CDR3 is CASTPYPGAGELFF. The CDR3 coding sequence is TGTGCCAGCACCCCCTACCCGGGGGCCGGGGAGCTGTTTTTT.